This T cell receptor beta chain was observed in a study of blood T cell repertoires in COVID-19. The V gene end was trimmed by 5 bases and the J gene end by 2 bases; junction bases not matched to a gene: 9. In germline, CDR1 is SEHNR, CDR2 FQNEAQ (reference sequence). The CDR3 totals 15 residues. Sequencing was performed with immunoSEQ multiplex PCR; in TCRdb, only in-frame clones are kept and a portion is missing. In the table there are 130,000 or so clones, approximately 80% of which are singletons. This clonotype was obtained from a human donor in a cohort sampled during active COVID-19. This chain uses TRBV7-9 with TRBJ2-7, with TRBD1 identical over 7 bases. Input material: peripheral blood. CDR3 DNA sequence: TGTGCCAGCAGCCGCCCCGTGGGACAGACCTACGAGCAGTACTTC. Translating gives CASSRPVGQTYEQYF.